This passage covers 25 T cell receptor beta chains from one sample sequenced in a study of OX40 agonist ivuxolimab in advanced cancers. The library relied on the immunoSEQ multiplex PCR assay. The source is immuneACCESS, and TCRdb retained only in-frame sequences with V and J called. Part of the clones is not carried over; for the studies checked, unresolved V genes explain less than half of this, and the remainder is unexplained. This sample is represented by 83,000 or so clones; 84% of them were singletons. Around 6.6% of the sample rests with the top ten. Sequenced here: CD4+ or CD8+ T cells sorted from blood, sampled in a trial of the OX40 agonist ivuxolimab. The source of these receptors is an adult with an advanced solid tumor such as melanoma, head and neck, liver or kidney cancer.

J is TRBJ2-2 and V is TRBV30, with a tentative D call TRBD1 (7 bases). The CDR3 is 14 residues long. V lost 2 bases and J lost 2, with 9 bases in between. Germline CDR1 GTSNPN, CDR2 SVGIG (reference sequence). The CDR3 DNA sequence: TGTGCCTGGAGTCAGGGGGGAAACACCGGGGAGCTGTTTTTT. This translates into CAWSQGGNTGELFF.

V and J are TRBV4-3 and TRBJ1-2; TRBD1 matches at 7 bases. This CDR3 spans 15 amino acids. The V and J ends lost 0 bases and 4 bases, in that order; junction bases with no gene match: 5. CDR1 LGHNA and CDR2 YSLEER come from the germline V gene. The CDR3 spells CASSQDETGLYGYTF. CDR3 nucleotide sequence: TGCGCCAGCAGCCAAGATGAGACAGGGCTCTATGGCTACACCTTC.

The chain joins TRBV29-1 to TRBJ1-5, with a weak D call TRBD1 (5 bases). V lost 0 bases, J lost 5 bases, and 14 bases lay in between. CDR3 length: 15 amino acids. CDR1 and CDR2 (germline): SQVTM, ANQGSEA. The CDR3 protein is CSVEEVHRFDQPQHF. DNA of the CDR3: TGCAGCGTTGAAGAGGTACACAGGTTCGATCAGCCCCAGCATTTT.

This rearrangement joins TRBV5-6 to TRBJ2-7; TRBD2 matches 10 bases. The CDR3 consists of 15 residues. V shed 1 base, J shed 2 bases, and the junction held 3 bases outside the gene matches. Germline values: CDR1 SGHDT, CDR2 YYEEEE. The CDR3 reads CASSLTSGKPYEQYF. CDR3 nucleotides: TGTGCCAGCAGCTTGACTAGCGGGAAGCCCTACGAGCAGTACTTC. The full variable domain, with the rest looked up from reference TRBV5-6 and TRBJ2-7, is DAGVTQSPTHLIKTRGQQVTLRCSPKSGHDTVSWYQQALGQGPQFIFQYYEEEERQRGNFPDRFSGHQFPNYSSELNVNALLLGDSALYLCASSLTSGKPYEQYFGPGTRLTVT.

As DNA, the CDR3 is TGTGCCAGCAGCTTAGCCCTGGGCAGGGGAATAGAGAACACCATATATTTT. Amino acids: CASSLALGRGIENTIYF. The chain links TRBV13 to TRBJ1-3; D is perhaps TRBD1 (6 bases). The CDR3 is 17 residues long. CDR1 and CDR2 (germline): PRHDT, FYEKMQ (reference sequence). The V gene lost 1 base and the J gene lost 7 bases, with 20 bases spanning the gap.

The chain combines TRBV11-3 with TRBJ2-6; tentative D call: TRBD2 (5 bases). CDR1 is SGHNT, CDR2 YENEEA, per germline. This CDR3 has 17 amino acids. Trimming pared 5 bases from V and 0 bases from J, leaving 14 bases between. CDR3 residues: CASSITRAFSGANVLTF. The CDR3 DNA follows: TGTGCCAGCAGCATCACGAGGGCCTTCTCTGGGGCCAACGTCCTGACTTTC.

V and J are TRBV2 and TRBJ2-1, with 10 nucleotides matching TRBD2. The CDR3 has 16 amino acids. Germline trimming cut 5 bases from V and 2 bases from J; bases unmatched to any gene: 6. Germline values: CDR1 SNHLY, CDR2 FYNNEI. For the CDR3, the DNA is TGTGCCAGCAGTCGACCCAGCGGGAGGGCCTACAATGAGCAGTTCTTC. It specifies CASSRPSGRAYNEQFF.

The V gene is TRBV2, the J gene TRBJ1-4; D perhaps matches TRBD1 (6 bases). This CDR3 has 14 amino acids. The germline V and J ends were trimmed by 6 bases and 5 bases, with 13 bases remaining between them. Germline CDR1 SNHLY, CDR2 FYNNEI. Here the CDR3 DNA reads TGTGCCAGCAGACCCGGACAGTCAAATGAAAAACTGTTTTTT. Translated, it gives CASRPGQSNEKLFF.

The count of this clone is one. DNA of the CDR3: TGTGCCAGCAGCTTAGGAGGGAAACAGAGAGGCTATGGCTACACCTTC. Its protein is CASSLGGKQRGYGYTF. V usage is TRBV7-3 and J usage is TRBJ1-2; D uncertain. CDR1 and CDR2 (germline): SGHTA, FQGTGA. CDR3 size: 16 residues. Trimming cost V 2 bases and J 4 bases, with 17 bases left between them. Filled out from reference TRBV7-3 and TRBJ1-2, the complete variable domain reads GAGVSQTPSNKVTEKGKYVELRCDPISGHTALYWYRQSLGQGPEFLIYFQGTGAADDSGLPNDRFFAVRPEGSVSTLKIQRTERGDSAVYLCASSLGGKQRGYGYTFGSGTRLTVV.

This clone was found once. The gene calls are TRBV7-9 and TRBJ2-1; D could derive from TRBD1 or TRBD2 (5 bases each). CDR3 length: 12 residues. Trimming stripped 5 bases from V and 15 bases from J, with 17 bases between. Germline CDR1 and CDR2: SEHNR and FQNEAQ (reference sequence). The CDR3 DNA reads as TGTGCCAGCAGCGAGAGGGGAATAGAGAGGTTCTTC. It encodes CASSERGIERFF.

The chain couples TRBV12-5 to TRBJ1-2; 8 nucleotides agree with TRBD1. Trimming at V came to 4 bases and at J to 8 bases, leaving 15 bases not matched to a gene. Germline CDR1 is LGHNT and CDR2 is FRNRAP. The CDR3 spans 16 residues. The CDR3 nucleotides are TGTGCTAGTGGTTCACGGCCAGGGGGCTTCTTCTTGGGCTACACCTTC. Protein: CASGSRPGGFFLGYTF.

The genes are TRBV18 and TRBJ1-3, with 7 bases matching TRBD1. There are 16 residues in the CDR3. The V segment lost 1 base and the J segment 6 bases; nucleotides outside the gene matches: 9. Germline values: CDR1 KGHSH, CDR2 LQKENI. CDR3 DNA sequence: TGTGCCAGCTCACCACGCGGGCCAGGGGGTGAAAACACCATATATTTT. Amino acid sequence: CASSPRGPGGENTIYF.

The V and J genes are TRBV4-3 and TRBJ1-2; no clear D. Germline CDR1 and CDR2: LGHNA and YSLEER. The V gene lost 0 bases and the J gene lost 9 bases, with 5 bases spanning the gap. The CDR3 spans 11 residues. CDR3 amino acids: CASSQEASYTF. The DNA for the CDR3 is TGCGCCAGCAGCCAAGAAGCGAGCTACACCTTC.

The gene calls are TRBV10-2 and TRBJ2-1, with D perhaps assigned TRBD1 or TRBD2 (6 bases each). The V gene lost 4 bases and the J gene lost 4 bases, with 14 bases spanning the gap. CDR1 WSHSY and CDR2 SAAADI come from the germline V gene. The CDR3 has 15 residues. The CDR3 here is CASSGGAKTYNEQFF. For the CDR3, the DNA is TGCGCCAGCAGTGGGGGGGCAAAGACTTACAATGAGCAGTTCTTC.

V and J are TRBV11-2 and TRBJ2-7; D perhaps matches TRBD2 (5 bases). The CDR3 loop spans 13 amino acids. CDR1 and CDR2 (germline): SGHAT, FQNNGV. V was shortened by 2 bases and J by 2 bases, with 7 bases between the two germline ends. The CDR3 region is CASSLLAPYEQYF. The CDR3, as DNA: TGTGCCAGCAGCTTACTAGCCCCCTACGAGCAGTACTTC.

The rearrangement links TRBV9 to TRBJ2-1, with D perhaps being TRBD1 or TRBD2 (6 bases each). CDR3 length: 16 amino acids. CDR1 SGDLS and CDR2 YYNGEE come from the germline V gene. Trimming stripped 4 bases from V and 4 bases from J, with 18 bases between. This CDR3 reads CASSPLGGRRYNEQFF. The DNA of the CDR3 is TGTGCCAGCAGCCCCCTAGGGGGGAGGCGATACAATGAGCAGTTCTTC.

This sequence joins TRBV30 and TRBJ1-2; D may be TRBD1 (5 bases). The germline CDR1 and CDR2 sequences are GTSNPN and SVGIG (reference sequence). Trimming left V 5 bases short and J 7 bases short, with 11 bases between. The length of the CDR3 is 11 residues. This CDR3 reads CAWDLRGGYTF. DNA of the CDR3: TGTGCCTGGGACCTAAGGGGTGGCTACACCTTC. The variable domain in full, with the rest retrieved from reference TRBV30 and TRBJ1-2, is SQTIHQWPATLVQPVGSPLSLECTVEGTSNPNLYWYRQAAGRGLQLLFYSVGIGQISSEVPQNLSASRPQDRQFILSSKKLLLSDSGFYLCAWDLRGGYTFGSGTRLTVV.

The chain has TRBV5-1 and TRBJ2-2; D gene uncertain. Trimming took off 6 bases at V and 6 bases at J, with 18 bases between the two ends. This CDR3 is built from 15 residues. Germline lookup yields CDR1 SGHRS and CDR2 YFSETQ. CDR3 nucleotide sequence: TGCGCCAGCATGGATAACACGGAGATAGCCGGGGAGCTGTTTTTT. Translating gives CASMDNTEIAGELFF.

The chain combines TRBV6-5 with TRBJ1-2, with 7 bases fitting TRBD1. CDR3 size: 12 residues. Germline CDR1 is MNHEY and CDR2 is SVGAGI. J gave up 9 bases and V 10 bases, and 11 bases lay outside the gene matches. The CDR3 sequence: CATTPPQGSYTF. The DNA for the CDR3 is TGTGCCACCACCCCTCCACAGGGGAGCTACACCTTC.

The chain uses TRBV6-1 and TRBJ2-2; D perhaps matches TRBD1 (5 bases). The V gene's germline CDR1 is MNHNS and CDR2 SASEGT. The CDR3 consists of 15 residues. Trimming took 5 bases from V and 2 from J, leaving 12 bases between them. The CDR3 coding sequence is TGTGCCAGCAGTCAGGGCCAGGTCAACACCGGGGAGCTGTTTTTT. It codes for CASSQGQVNTGELFF.

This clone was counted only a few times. The CDR3 reads CASKLSGTGGREQFF. The CDR3 DNA reads as TGTGCCAGCAAGCTTAGTGGGACAGGGGGCCGTGAGCAGTTCTTC. The J gene is TRBJ2-1, the V gene TRBV7-2; 12 bases are a match to TRBD1. V shed 7 bases, J shed 9 bases, and the junction held 10 bases outside the gene matches. The CDR3 totals 15 residues. In germline, CDR1 is SGHTA, CDR2 FQGNSA.

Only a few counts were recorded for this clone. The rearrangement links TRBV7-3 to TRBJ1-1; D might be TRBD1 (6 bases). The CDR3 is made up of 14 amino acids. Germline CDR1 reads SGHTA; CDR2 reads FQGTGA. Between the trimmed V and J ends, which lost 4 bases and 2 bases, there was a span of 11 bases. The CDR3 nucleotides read TGTGCCAGCAGCTCCCGGACAGATAACACTGAAGCTTTCTTT. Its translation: CASSSRTDNTEAFF.

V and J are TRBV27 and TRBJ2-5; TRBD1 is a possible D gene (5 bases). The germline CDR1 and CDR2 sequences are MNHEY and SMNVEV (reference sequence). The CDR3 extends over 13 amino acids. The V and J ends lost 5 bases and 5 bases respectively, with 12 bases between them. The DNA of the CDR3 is TGTGCCAGCAGTCGATTTGCAGGGGAGACCCAGTACTTC. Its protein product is CASSRFAGETQYF.

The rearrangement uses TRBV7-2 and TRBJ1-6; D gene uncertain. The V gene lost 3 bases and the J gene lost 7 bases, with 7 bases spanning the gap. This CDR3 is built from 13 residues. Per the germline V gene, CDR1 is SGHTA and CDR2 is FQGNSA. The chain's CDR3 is CASSFGRNSPLHF. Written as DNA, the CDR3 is TGTGCCAGCAGCTTTGGTAGAAATTCACCCCTCCACTTT.

CDR3 sequence reads: CASSSTGAGNTIYF. In DNA, the CDR3 is TGTGCCAGTAGCTCGACAGGGGCTGGAAACACCATATATTTT. This sequence joins TRBV19 and TRBJ1-3, with 8 bases lining up with TRBD1. The CDR3 runs 14 residues. V lost 6 bases, J lost 2 bases, and 3 bases stayed unmatched. Per germline, CDR1 LNHDA and CDR2 SQIVND (reference sequence).